This section outlines one TCR beta chain sequence together with its context. This sample was included in a study of blood T cell repertoires in COVID-19. Study as a whole: Specimens from acute and convalescent COVID-19 originated in the United States, Italy and Spain. Sources were T cells, B-cell-depleted T cells, or PBMCs; the material itself was cDNA or gDNA.

As handled by the study authors: From reference gene primer amplification, estimates of nucleated cell counts were derived. Data came from immunoSEQ multiplex PCR; TCRdb stores just in-frame clones and leaves some out. V, J and clone size reflect that table, while D and trimming were determined from the DNA. The table records fewer than 300,000 clones, around 87% of them present only once. The CDR3 loop spans 12 amino acids. The V end was cut by 6 bases, the J end by 7 bases, with 10 bases between. Germline-derived CDR1 and CDR2 are LNHDA and SQIVND (reference sequence). Sequenced input: peripheral blood. The chain couples TRBV19 to TRBJ2-1, with D possibly TRBD1 on 6 matching bases. The source is a woman aged 45-65 years with acute or convalescent COVID-19. CDR3 DNA: TGTGCCAGTAGGGCCCAGGGGAATGAGCAGTTCTTC. Amino acids: CASRAQGNEQFF.